These 9 T cell receptor beta chains came from one sample sequenced in a study of a mutant IDH1 vaccine in newly diagnosed glioma. Specified time point: baseline, week 1 (first vaccination visit). Treatment meaning: pre-vaccination baseline after standard-of-care therapy. Assay: immunoSEQ multiplex PCR; the TCRdb copy retains only in-frame clones and omits some. The sample holds about 98,000 clones, about 87% seen once. The material sequenced was PBMCs, taken from a glioma patient treated with radiotherapy, temozolomide or both. The receptors were gathered from a woman aged 45-65 years with glioma.

V and J are TRBV6-1 and TRBJ2-7; maybe TRBD2 (7 bases). The CDR3 runs 17 residues. Germline V lookup: CDR1 MNHNS, CDR2 SASEGT. Trimming shortened V by 2 bases and J by 3 bases, and 20 bases separated the two germline ends. CDR3 in amino acids: CASSEQQGGITIYEQYF. The CDR3 DNA reads TGTGCCAGCAGTGAACAACAGGGAGGGATCACGATCTACGAGCAGTACTTC.

The rearrangement joins TRBV28 to TRBJ1-1, with D maybe TRBD1 (5 bases). The germline V and J ends were trimmed by 6 bases and 1 base, with 12 bases remaining between them. CDR1 MDHEN and CDR2 SYDVKM come from the germline V gene. The CDR3 runs to 14 residues. The CDR3 loop reads CASRPDSRNTEAFF. As DNA, the CDR3 is TGTGCCAGCAGACCCGACAGTCGGAACACTGAAGCTTTCTTT.

The V gene is TRBV5-6, the J gene TRBJ2-7; 9 bases align to TRBD1. The germline V gene has CDR1 SGHDT and CDR2 YYEEEE. The V segment lost 3 bases and the J segment 2 bases; nucleotides outside the gene matches: 18. The CDR3 loop spans 19 amino acids. CDR3 in amino acids: CASSSFGSTGTGQTYEQYF. The CDR3, as DNA: TGTGCCAGCAGCTCGTTTGGCTCCACCGGGACAGGGCAGACCTACGAGCAGTACTTC.

There are a few counts of this clone. This chain joins TRBV30 and TRBJ1-1; no reliable D call. The V end lost 6 bases, the J end lost 0 bases, and 14 bases lay between the germline ends. The germline CDR1 and CDR2 sequences are GTSNPN and SVGIG (reference sequence). The CDR3 totals 14 residues. This chain's CDR3 is CACSPLGMNTEAFF. CDR3 bases: TGTGCCTGCTCACCATTAGGAATGAACACTGAAGCTTTCTTT.

This chain joins TRBV4-1 and TRBJ2-3, with D maybe TRBD2 (6 bases). V lost 5 bases to trimming and J lost 1 base, with 22 bases between them. The CDR3 runs 18 residues. The germline V gene has CDR1 MGHRA and CDR2 YSYEKL. CDR3 bases: TGCGCCAGCAGCACGGGACTCGGAGGAACCCCTGGCACAGATACGCAGTATTTT. It specifies CASSTGLGGTPGTDTQYF.

This clone was seen a single time. The chain combines TRBV27 with TRBJ1-6; possibly TRBD1 for D (5 bases). V lost 0 bases to trimming and J lost 7 bases, with 10 bases between them. The CDR3 runs to 15 residues. Germline V gives CDR1 MNHEY, CDR2 SMNVEV (reference sequence). CDR3: CASSLSQGWNSPLHF. Here the CDR3 DNA reads TGTGCCAGCAGTTTATCGCAGGGTTGGAATTCACCCCTCCACTTT.

The rearrangement uses TRBV18 and TRBJ1-1; the D is unclear. V was trimmed by 6 bases and J by 2 bases, leaving 13 bases between them. The germline CDR1 and CDR2 sequences are KGHSH and LQKENI. The CDR3 has 14 amino acids. The CDR3: CASSEVEGNTEAFF. The DNA of the CDR3 is TGTGCCAGCTCTGAGGTTGAAGGTAACACTGAAGCTTTCTTT.

CDR3 nucleotide sequence: TGTGCCAGCAGCTTTAATGGCGGCGGGAGGGCCAGGGAGACCCAGTACTTC. It yields the protein CASSFNGGGRARETQYF. This chain uses TRBV7-8 with TRBJ2-5; 9 bases are shared with TRBD2. The CDR3 has 17 amino acids. Germline assignment: CDR1 SGHVS and CDR2 FQNEAQ. The ends lost 3 bases at V and 5 bases at J; junction bases unmatched: 13. The full variable domain, completed using reference TRBV7-8 and TRBJ2-5, is GAGVSQSPRYKVAKRGQDVALRCDPISGHVSLFWYQQALGQGPEFLTYFQNEAQLDKSGLPSDRFFAERPEGSVSTLKIQRTQQEDSAVYLCASSFNGGGRARETQYFGPGTRLLVL.

The chain carries TRBV5-5 and TRBJ2-7, with TRBD1 matching over 9 bases. V was clipped by 4 bases and J by 3 bases; unmatched bases: 8. CDR1 and CDR2 from the germline V gene are SGHKS and YYEKEE (reference sequence). CDR3 size: 15 residues. CDR3 nucleotides: TGTGCCAGCAGCCCCGGGACAGGGATAAGCTACGAGCAGTACTTC. The encoded protein is CASSPGTGISYEQYF.